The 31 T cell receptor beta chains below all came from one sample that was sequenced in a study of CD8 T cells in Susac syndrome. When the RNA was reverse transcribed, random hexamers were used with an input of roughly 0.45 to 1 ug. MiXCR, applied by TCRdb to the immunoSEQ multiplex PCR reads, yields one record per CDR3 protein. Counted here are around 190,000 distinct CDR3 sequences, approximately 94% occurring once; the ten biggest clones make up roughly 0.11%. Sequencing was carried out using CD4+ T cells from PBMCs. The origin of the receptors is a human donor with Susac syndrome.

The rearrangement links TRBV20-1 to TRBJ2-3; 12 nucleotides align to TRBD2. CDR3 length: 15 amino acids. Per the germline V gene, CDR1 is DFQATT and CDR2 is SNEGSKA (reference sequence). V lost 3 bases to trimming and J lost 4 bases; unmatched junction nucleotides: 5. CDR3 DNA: TGCAGTGCTAGTCCTAGCGGGGGGGCAGCAGATACGCAGTATTTT. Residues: CSASPSGGAADTQYF.

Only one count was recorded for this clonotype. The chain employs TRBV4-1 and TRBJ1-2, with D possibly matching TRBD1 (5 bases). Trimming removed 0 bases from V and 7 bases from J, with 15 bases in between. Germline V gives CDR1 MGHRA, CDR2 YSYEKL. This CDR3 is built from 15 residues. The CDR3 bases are TGCGCCAGCAGCCAAGATCGGTCGCAGGGCCCTGGCTACACCTTC. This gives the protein CASSQDRSQGPGYTF.

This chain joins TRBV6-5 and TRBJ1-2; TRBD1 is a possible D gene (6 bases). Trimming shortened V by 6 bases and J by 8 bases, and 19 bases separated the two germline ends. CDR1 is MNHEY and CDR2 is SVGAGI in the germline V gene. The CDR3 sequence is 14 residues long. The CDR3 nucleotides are TGTGCCAGCAGGCGCGGACAGTGGGGGACAGGCTACACCTTC. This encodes CASRRGQWGTGYTF.

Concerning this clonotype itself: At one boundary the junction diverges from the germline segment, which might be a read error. CDR3 DNA sequence: TGTGCCTGGACTAAAGGGCTGGGCTACGGGCAGTACTTC. Protein: CAWTKGLGYGQYF. This chain joins TRBV30 and TRBJ2-7, with D uncertain. Germline CDR1 is GTSNPN and CDR2 is SVGIG (reference sequence). This CDR3 comprises 13 residues.

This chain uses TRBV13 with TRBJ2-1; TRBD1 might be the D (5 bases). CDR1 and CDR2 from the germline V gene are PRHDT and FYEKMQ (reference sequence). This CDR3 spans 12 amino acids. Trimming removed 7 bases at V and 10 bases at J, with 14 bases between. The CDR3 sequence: CASTKNPGEQFF. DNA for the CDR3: TGTGCCAGCACCAAAAATCCAGGGGAGCAGTTCTTC.

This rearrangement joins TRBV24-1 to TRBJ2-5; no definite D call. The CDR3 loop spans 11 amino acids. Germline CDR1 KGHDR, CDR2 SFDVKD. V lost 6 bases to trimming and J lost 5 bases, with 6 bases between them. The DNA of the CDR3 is TGTGCCACCAGTACCGGGGAGACCCAGTACTTC. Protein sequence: CATSTGETQYF.

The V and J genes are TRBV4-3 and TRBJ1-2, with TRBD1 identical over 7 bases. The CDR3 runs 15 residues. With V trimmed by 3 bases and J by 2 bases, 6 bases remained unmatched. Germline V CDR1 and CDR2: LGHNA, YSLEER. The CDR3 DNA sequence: TGCGCCAGCAGCCATATGGGACAGCAGAACTATGGCTACACCTTC. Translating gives CASSHMGQQNYGYTF.

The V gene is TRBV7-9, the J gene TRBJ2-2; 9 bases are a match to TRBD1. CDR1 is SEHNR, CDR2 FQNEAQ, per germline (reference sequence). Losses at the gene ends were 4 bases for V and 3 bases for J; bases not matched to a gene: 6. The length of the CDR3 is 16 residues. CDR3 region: CASSSWDRADTGELFF. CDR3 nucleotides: TGTGCCAGCAGCTCTTGGGACAGGGCCGACACCGGGGAGCTGTTTTTT.

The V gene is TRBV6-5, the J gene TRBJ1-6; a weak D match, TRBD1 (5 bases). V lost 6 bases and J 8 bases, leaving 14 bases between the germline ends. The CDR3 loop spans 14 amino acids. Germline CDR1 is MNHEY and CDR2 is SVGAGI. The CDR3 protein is CASRMGGGDSPLHF. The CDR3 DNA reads TGTGCCAGCAGAATGGGGGGGGGTGATTCACCCCTCCACTTT.

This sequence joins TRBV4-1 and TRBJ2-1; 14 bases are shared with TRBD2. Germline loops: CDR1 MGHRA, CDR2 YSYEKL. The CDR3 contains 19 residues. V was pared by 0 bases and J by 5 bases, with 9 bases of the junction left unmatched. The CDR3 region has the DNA TGCGCCAGCAGCCAAGATAGGGGACTAGCGGGGGAAAGGGACAATGAGCAGTTCTTC. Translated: CASSQDRGLAGERDNEQFF.

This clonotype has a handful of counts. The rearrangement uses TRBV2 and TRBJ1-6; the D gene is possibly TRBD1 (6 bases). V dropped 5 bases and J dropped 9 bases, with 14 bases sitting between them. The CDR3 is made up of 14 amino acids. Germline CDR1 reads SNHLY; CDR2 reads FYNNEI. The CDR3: CASSPQGVGSPLHF. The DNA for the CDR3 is TGTGCCAGCAGTCCACAGGGTGTAGGTTCACCCCTCCACTTT.

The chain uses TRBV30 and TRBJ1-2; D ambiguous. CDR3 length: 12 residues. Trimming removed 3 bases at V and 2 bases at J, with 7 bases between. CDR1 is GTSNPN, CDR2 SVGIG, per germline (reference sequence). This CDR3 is CAWSQDNYGYTF. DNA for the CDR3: TGTGCCTGGAGCCAGGACAACTATGGCTACACCTTC.

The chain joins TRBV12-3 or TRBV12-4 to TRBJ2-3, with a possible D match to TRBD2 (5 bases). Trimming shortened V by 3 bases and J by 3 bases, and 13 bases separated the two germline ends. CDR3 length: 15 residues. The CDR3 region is CASSFQASRTDTQYF. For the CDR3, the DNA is TGTGCCAGCAGTTTCCAGGCTAGCCGTACAGATACGCAGTATTTT.

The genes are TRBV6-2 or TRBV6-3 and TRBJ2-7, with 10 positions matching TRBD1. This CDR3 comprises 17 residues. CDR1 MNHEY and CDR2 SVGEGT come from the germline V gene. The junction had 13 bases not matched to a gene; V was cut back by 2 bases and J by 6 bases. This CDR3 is CASSYTPRTGGYGEQYF. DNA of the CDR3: TGTGCCAGCAGTTACACCCCCCGGACAGGGGGATATGGCGAGCAGTACTTC.

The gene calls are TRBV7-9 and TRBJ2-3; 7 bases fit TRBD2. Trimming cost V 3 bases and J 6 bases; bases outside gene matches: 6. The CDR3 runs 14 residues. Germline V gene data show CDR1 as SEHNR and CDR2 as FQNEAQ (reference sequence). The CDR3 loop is CASSFQLGGDTQYF. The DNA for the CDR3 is TGTGCCAGCAGCTTCCAATTGGGGGGGGATACGCAGTATTTT.

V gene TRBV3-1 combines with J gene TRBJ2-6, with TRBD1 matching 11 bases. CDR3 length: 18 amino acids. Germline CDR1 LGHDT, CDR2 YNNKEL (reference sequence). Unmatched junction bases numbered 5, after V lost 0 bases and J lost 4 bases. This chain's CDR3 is CASSQDGQGAGGANVLTF. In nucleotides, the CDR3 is TGTGCCAGCAGCCAAGATGGACAGGGGGCGGGAGGGGCCAACGTCCTGACTTTC.

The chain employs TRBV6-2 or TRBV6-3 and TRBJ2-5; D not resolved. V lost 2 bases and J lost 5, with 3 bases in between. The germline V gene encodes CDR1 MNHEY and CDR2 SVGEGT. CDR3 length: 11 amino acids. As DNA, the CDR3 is TGTGCCAGCAGTTACAGGGAGACCCAGTACTTC. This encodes CASSYRETQYF.

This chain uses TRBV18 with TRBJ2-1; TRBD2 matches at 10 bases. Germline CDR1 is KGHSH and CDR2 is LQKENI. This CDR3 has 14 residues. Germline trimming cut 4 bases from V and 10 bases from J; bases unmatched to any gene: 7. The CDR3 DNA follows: TGTGCCAGCTCACGGACTAGCGGTCCCAACGAGCAGTTCTTC. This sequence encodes CASSRTSGPNEQFF.

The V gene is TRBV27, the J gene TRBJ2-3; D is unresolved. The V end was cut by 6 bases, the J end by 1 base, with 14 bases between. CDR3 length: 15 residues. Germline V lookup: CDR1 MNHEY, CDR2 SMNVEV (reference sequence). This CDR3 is CASSHDSLGTDTQYF. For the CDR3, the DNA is TGTGCCAGCAGCCACGATTCGTTGGGCACAGATACGCAGTATTTT.

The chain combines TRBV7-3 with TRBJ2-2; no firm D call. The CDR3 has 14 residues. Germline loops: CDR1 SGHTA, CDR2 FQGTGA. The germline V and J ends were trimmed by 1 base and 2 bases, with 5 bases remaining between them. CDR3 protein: CASSLKTNTGELFF. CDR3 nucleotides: TGTGCCAGCAGCTTAAAGACAAACACCGGGGAGCTGTTTTTT. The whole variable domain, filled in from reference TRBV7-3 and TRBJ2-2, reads GAGVSQTPSNKVTEKGKYVELRCDPISGHTALYWYRQSLGQGPEFLIYFQGTGAADDSGLPNDRFFAVRPEGSVSTLKIQRTERGDSAVYLCASSLKTNTGELFFGEGSRLTVL.

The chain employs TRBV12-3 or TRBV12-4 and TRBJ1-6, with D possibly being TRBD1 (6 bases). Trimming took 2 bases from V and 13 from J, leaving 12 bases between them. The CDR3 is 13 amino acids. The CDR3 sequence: CASSLKGGGPLHF. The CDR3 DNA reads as TGTGCCAGCAGTTTAAAGGGAGGGGGGCCCCTCCACTTT.

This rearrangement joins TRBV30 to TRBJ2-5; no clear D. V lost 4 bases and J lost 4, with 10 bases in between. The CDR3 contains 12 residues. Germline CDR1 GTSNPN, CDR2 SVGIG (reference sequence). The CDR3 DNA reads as TGTGCCTGGACCCTCGGCGGAGAGACCCAGTACTTC. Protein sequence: CAWTLGGETQYF.

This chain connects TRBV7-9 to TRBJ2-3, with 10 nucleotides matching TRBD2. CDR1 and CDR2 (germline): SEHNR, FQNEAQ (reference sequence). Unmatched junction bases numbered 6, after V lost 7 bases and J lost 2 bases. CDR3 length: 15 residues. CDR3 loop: CASTLAGGNTDTQYF. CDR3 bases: TGTGCCAGCACTTTAGCGGGGGGCAACACAGATACGCAGTATTTT.

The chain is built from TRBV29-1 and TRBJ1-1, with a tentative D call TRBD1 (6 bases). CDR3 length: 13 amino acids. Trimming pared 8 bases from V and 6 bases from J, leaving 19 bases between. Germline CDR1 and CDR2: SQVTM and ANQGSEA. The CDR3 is CSLSSGGGPEAFF. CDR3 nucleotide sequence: TGCAGCCTCTCAAGTGGGGGGGGCCCTGAAGCTTTCTTT.

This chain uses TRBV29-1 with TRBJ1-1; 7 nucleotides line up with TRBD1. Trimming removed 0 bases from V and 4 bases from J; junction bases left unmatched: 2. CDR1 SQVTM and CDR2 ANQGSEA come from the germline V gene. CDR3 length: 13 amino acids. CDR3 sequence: CSVEDYRGTEAFF. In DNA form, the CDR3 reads TGCAGCGTTGAAGATTACAGGGGCACTGAAGCTTTCTTT.

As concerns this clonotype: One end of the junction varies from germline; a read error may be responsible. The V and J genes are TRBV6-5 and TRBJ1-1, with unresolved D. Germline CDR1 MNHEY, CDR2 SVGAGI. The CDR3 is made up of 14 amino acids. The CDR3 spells CASSRIGENSEAFF. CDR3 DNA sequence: TGTGCCAGCAGTCGTATCGGGGAGAACAGTGAAGCTTTCTTT.

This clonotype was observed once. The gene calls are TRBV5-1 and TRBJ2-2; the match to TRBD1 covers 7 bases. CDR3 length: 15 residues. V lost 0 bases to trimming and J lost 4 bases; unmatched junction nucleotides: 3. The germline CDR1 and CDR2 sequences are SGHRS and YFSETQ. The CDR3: CASSLDPGGTGELFF. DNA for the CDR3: TGCGCCAGCAGCTTGGATCCAGGGGGCACCGGGGAGCTGTTTTTT.

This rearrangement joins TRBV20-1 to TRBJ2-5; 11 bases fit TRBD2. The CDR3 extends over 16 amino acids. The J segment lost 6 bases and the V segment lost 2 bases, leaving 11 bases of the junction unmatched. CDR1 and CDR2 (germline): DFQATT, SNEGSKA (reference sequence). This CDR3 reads CSARSPASGGLQTQYF. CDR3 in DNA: TGCAGTGCTAGAAGTCCCGCTAGCGGGGGGCTTCAGACCCAGTACTTC.

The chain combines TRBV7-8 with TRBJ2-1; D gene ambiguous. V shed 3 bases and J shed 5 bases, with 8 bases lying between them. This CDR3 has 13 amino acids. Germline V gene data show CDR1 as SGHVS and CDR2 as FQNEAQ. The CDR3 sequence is CASSFQYNNEQFF. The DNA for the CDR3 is TGTGCCAGCAGCTTTCAGTACAACAATGAGCAGTTCTTC.

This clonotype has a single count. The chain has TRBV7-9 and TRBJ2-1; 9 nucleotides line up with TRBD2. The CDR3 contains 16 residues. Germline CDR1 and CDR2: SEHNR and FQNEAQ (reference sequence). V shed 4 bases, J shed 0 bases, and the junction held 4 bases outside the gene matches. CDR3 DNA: TGTGCCAGCAGCTCTCGCGGGGGGGCCTCCTACAATGAGCAGTTCTTC. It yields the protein CASSSRGGASYNEQFF.

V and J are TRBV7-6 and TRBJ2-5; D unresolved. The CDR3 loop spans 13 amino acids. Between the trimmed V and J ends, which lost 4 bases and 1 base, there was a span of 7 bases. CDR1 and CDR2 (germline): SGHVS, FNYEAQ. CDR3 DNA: TGTGCCAGCAGCTCCGTTAGCCAAGAGACCCAGTACTTC. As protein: CASSSVSQETQYF.